This passage covers 27 T cell receptor beta chains from one sample sequenced in a study of T cell changes during pregnancy in multiple sclerosis. The protocol was immunoSEQ multiplex PCR, while the TCRdb copy is restricted to in-frame clones and leaves out a portion. This sample has roughly 48,000 clones; 88% occur once, and the top ten carry around 1.2%. The sample consisted of CD4+ T cells from peripheral blood mononuclear cells, taken in the second trimester of pregnancy. The receptors here all came from a female donor with multiple sclerosis, enrolled in a pregnancy study.

The chain joins TRBV10-3 to TRBJ1-1; D gene unclear. Germline V gene sequence: CDR1 ENHRY, CDR2 SYGVKD. The CDR3 has 14 amino acids. The germline V and J ends were trimmed by 9 bases and 2 bases, with 16 bases remaining between them. The CDR3 sequence: CAISKSTSNTEAFF. Here the CDR3 DNA reads TGTGCCATTTCAAAGTCCACTTCCAACACTGAAGCTTTCTTT.

The chain is built from TRBV12-5 and TRBJ2-3, with a possible D match to TRBD2 (5 bases). This CDR3 spans 12 amino acids. The V and J ends lost 5 bases and 6 bases respectively, with 9 bases between them. Germline V lookup: CDR1 LGHNT, CDR2 FRNRAP. The CDR3 sequence: CASGPPGDTQYF. In nucleotides, the CDR3 is TGTGCTAGTGGTCCTCCGGGGGATACGCAGTATTTT.

CDR3 in DNA: TGTGCCTGGAAAGTCGACACTTCCACAGATACGCAGTATTTT. Its translation is CAWKVDTSTDTQYF. V usage is TRBV30 and J usage is TRBJ2-3, with D hard to call. V dropped 4 bases and J dropped 2 bases, with 13 bases sitting between them. The germline V gene has CDR1 GTSNPN and CDR2 SVGIG (reference sequence). The CDR3 is 14 amino acids.

The V call is TRBV5-1, the J call TRBJ1-1, with 7 bases that match TRBD1. CDR1 is SGHRS, CDR2 YFSETQ, per germline. CDR3 length: 14 residues. V was pared by 4 bases and J by 0 bases, with 3 bases of the junction left unmatched. The CDR3 bases are TGCGCCAGCAGCACGACAGGGATGAACACTGAAGCTTTCTTT. This translates into CASSTTGMNTEAFF. The full variable domain, completed using reference TRBV5-1 and TRBJ1-1, is KAGVTQTPRYLIKTRGQQVTLSCSPISGHRSVSWYQQTPGQGLQFLFEYFSETQRNKGNFPGRFSGRQFSNSRSEMNVSTLELGDSALYLCASSTTGMNTEAFFGQGTRLTVV.

The J gene is TRBJ2-7, the V gene TRBV7-2, with 10 bases matching TRBD2. Germline trimming cut 4 bases from V and 4 bases from J; bases unmatched to any gene: 1. Germline lookup yields CDR1 SGHTA and CDR2 FQGNSA. CDR3 length: 13 residues. CDR3 coding DNA: TGTGCCAGCAGCTCTAGCGGGAGTTACGAGCAGTACTTC. This codes for CASSSSGSYEQYF.

This CDR3 is CATKGVTYEQYF. CDR3 bases: TGTGCCACAAAAGGGGTTACCTACGAGCAGTACTTC. J is TRBJ2-7 and V is TRBV6-5; possibly TRBD1 for D (5 bases). Germline CDR1 is MNHEY and CDR2 is SVGAGI. The CDR3 contains 12 residues. V was pared by 10 bases and J by 2 bases, with 12 bases between.

The chain is built from TRBV7-7 and TRBJ2-2; 9 nucleotides line up with TRBD2. From germline, CDR1 is SSHAT and CDR2 FNYEAQ (reference sequence). This CDR3 spans 16 amino acids. The trim removed 1 base at V and 2 bases at J, leaving 2 bases unmatched. The CDR3 is CASSLVLAGNTGELFF. CDR3 nucleotides: TGTGCCAGCAGCTTAGTACTAGCGGGCAACACCGGGGAGCTGTTTTTT.

V and J are TRBV7-2 and TRBJ1-1; D not resolved. The germline V gene encodes CDR1 SGHTA and CDR2 FQGNSA. The CDR3 runs to 12 residues. V lost 3 bases to trimming and J lost 9 bases, with 11 bases between them. CDR3 in amino acids: CASSLPGRKAFF. The CDR3 DNA follows: TGTGCCAGCAGCTTGCCTGGGAGGAAAGCTTTCTTT.

The rearrangement links TRBV6-5 to TRBJ2-7; perhaps TRBD2 as D (5 bases). The V gene's germline CDR1 is MNHEY and CDR2 SVGAGI. The CDR3 runs to 11 residues. V lost 6 bases, J lost 4 bases, and 7 bases lay in between. CDR3 sequence: CASREGYEQYF. CDR3 DNA: TGTGCCAGCAGAGAGGGTTACGAGCAGTACTTC.

The V call is TRBV5-1, the J call TRBJ2-5; D not certain. V shed 4 bases and J shed 5 bases, with 18 bases lying between them. The CDR3 length is 15 residues. The germline CDR1 and CDR2 sequences are SGHRS and YFSETQ. The DNA for the CDR3 is TGCGCCAGCAGCCAAATTACTCGCGGCCCGGAGACCCAGTACTTC. Translation gives CASSQITRGPETQYF.

The gene calls are TRBV6-1 and TRBJ1-1, with a tentative D call TRBD1 (5 bases). The germline V gene encodes CDR1 MNHNS and CDR2 SASEGT. With 1 base removed from V and 0 bases from J, the gap between germline ends came to 12 bases. The CDR3 has 16 residues. This CDR3 is CASSEGVWGLNTEAFF. The CDR3 nucleotides are TGTGCCAGCAGTGAAGGAGTGTGGGGCTTGAACACTGAAGCTTTCTTT.

The rearrangement uses TRBV5-4 and TRBJ2-7; TRBD1 is a possible D gene (6 bases). The V end lost 0 bases, the J end lost 3 bases, and 13 bases lay between the germline ends. Germline V gene data show CDR1 as SGHNT and CDR2 as YYREEE (reference sequence). The CDR3 contains 15 residues. The CDR3 bases are TGTGCCAGCAGCTTGGGTATGGGGGCAGGCTACGAGCAGTACTTC. It encodes CASSLGMGAGYEQYF.

This clone was recorded only once. This sequence joins TRBV7-2 and TRBJ2-1; 8 bases line up with TRBD2. The ends lost 4 bases at V and 16 bases at J; junction bases unmatched: 12. The CDR3 consists of 13 residues. CDR1 and CDR2 from the germline V gene are SGHTA and FQGNSA. In DNA form, the CDR3 reads TGTGCCAGCAGCTCAAACCCCGGGACTAGTGATTTCTTC. It codes for CASSSNPGTSDFF.

The genes are TRBV6-5 and TRBJ2-7; TRBD2 agrees at 8 bases. V was pared by 7 bases and J by 4 bases, with 9 bases of the junction left unmatched. CDR3 size: 14 residues. The germline gives CDR1 MNHEY, CDR2 SVGAGI. The CDR3 here is CASIGSGSGYEQYF. CDR3 nucleotide sequence: TGTGCCAGCATAGGGAGCGGGAGTGGGTACGAGCAGTACTTC.

This clone was observed a single time. The chain joins TRBV7-3 to TRBJ2-2; D not resolved. Germline V CDR1 and CDR2: SGHTA, FQGTGA. The CDR3 runs to 16 residues. V was pared by 5 bases and J by 4 bases, with 17 bases between. CDR3 region: CASSPQAYPGTGELFF. CDR3 DNA sequence: TGTGCCAGCAGCCCGCAAGCCTACCCGGGCACCGGGGAGCTGTTTTTT.

This clone has a handful of counts. The rearrangement uses TRBV30 and TRBJ1-1; no definite D call. This CDR3 spans 14 amino acids. Trimming shortened V by 2 bases and J by 7 bases, and 17 bases separated the two germline ends. The germline CDR1 and CDR2 sequences are GTSNPN and SVGIG (reference sequence). CDR3 sequence reads: CAWSRPRRIREAFF. The CDR3 DNA follows: TGTGCCTGGAGTAGGCCCAGGAGGATACGTGAAGCTTTCTTT.

The rearrangement joins TRBV7-2 to TRBJ2-7; no clear D gene. Per the germline V gene, CDR1 is SGHTA and CDR2 is FQGNSA. V shed 3 bases and J shed 6 bases, with 12 bases lying between them. The CDR3 sequence is 13 residues long. The CDR3 coding sequence is TGTGCCAGCAGCTTTCGACTCCAGCTCGAGCAGTACTTC. Protein sequence: CASSFRLQLEQYF.

This clone was observed a single time. The rearrangement joins TRBV6-5 to TRBJ1-1; tentatively, D is TRBD1 (5 bases). Trimming took off 6 bases at V and 4 bases at J, with 12 bases between the two ends. This CDR3 has 13 amino acids. CDR1 is MNHEY and CDR2 is SVGAGI in the germline V gene. CDR3 bases: TGTGCCAGCAGAAGTGGGGGGATCACTGAAGCTTTCTTT. The encoded protein is CASRSGGITEAFF.

The chain combines TRBV7-2 with TRBJ2-1; TRBD2 is a possible D gene (6 bases). The CDR3 totals 14 residues. Trimming took 1 base from V and 4 from J, leaving 8 bases between them. Germline V CDR1 and CDR2: SGHTA, FQGNSA. CDR3 amino acids: CASSLVEGYNEQFF. For the CDR3, the DNA is TGTGCCAGCAGCTTAGTGGAGGGATACAATGAGCAGTTCTTC. Combining the CDR3 with reference TRBV7-2 and TRBJ2-1 gives the whole variable domain GAGVSQSPSNKVTEKGKDVELRCDPISGHTALYWYRQSLGQGLEFLIYFQGNSAPDKSGLPSDRFSAERTGGSVSTLTIQRTQQEDSAVYLCASSLVEGYNEQFFGPGTRLTVL.

This clone was seen once. This sequence joins TRBV20-1 and TRBJ2-7, with 7 bases identical to TRBD1. CDR3 size: 11 residues. V lost 6 bases to trimming and J lost 5 bases; unmatched junction nucleotides: 4. Germline V lookup: CDR1 DFQATT, CDR2 SNEGSKA (reference sequence). Here the CDR3 reads CSALTGNEQYF. Here the CDR3 DNA reads TGCAGTGCCTTGACAGGGAACGAGCAGTACTTC.

CDR3 nucleotide sequence: TGCGCCAGCAGCCGACAAGCCACCCTCTCCTACGAGCAGTACTTC. Its translation is CASSRQATLSYEQYF. The chain recombines TRBV5-1 with TRBJ2-7, with D unclear. In germline, CDR1 is SGHRS, CDR2 YFSETQ. The CDR3 loop spans 15 amino acids. Trimming left V 4 bases short and J 0 bases short, with 14 bases between.

The chain carries TRBV5-4 and TRBJ2-3, with 15 bases matching TRBD2. Germline assignment: CDR1 SGHNT and CDR2 YYREEE (reference sequence). The CDR3 is 18 amino acids. After removal of 3 bases from V and 3 bases from J, the junction contained 8 bases not matched to a gene. The DNA for the CDR3 is TGTGCCAGCAGCTCAGGACTAGCGGGAGGGCCAGGGACAGATACGCAGTATTTT. Translating gives CASSSGLAGGPGTDTQYF.

DNA of the CDR3: TGTGCCAGCAGTCCTCAGGGCCCCTACAATGAGCAGTTCTTC. Translated, it gives CASSPQGPYNEQFF. V and J are TRBV6-1 and TRBJ2-1; D possibly corresponds to TRBD1 (5 bases). CDR1 and CDR2 (germline): MNHNS, SASEGT. The CDR3 is 14 residues long. Trimming cost V 5 bases and J 2 bases, with 10 bases left between them.

This clone was counted once. This chain uses TRBV5-6 with TRBJ2-7; TRBD2 matches 9 bases. The CDR3 runs to 16 residues. V was clipped by 2 bases and J by 4 bases; unmatched bases: 10. Per the germline V gene, CDR1 is SGHDT and CDR2 is YYEEEE. The CDR3 spells CASSFWGSGRTYEQYF. As DNA, the CDR3 is TGTGCCAGCAGCTTCTGGGGTAGCGGGAGAACGTACGAGCAGTACTTC.

The chain is built from TRBV6-1 and TRBJ1-5; 8 bases match TRBD1. Germline trimming cut 6 bases from V and 6 bases from J; bases unmatched to any gene: 10. The CDR3 is 15 residues long. Germline V gene lookup returns CDR1 MNHNS and CDR2 SASEGT. CDR3 sequence (DNA): TGTGCCAGCAGGATGGACAGGGAAGAGGGTCAGCCCCAGCATTTT. It specifies CASRMDREEGQPQHF.

The chain carries TRBV2 and TRBJ2-5, with TRBD2 as a possible D gene (6 bases). Trimming pared 0 bases from V and 2 bases from J, leaving 10 bases between. Per the germline V gene, CDR1 is SNHLY and CDR2 is FYNNEI. There are 15 residues in the CDR3. CDR3 amino acids: CASSEAREIQETQYF. CDR3 bases: TGTGCCAGCAGTGAAGCTCGGGAGATACAAGAGACCCAGTACTTC.

V is TRBV30 and J is TRBJ1-6; maybe TRBD1 (6 bases). Trimming left V 2 bases short and J 5 bases short, with 13 bases between. CDR3 length: 15 amino acids. Germline V CDR1 and CDR2: GTSNPN, SVGIG (reference sequence). The CDR3 loop is CAWSLGQINNSPLHF. The CDR3 DNA follows: TGTGCCTGGAGTCTAGGACAGATAAATAATTCACCCCTCCACTTT.